This TCR beta chain was captured in a study of OX40 agonist ivuxolimab in advanced cancers. Study-wide context: Dose-escalation subjects each had hepatocellular carcinoma, melanoma, renal cell or head and neck cancer. Subjects had a mean age of about 65 years, with a range of 23 to 79; about 83% were male.

Researchers took blood at baseline, on cycle 4 day 1, and on cycle 7 day 1. Measured with immunoSEQ multiplex PCR; TCRdb has only the in-frame clones, and not every one. The data contain approximately 60,000 clones, about 82% of them seen just once; the ten biggest clones take up 2.5% to 3%. This clone was observed a single time. What it binds is not known. V was shortened by 3 bases and J by 6 bases, with 12 bases between the two germline ends. Germline CDR1 SGHNT, CDR2 YENEEA. This CDR3 contains 13 residues. Study results and caveats: On average, CD8+ T cells showed a greater number of expanded clones than CD4+.

V usage is TRBV11-3 and J usage is TRBJ2-7; perhaps TRBD2 as D (5 bases). The clonotype originates from an adult with an advanced solid tumor such as melanoma, head and neck, liver or kidney cancer. The source material was CD4+ or CD8+ T cells sorted from blood, sampled in a trial of the OX40 agonist ivuxolimab. The CDR3 here is CASSFSSEGEQYF. The CDR3 DNA sequence: TGTGCCAGCAGCTTTAGCAGCGAGGGCGAGCAGTACTTC.